This T cell receptor (beta chain) originates from a study of response to subunit inactivated influenza vaccine. TCRdb reanalysed the RT-PCR reads using MiXCR and keeps one entry per CDR3 protein. The data hold 500,000 to 600,000 distinct CDR3 sequences, with 15% to 20% observed a single time. The specimen was CD4+ T cells sorted from PBMCs, collected roughly 24 months after vaccination. The receptor comes from a man aged 45-69 years who received an inactivated influenza vaccine.

DNA for the CDR3: TGCAGCGTTGAAGATCCAGGTAGTTACGAGCAGTACTTC. Translating it yields CSVEDPGSYEQYF. The V gene is TRBV29-1, the J gene TRBJ2-7; unclear D gene. Germline V lookup: CDR1 SQVTM, CDR2 ANQGSEA. The CDR3 sequence is 13 residues long. Trimming left V 0 bases short and J 4 bases short, with 10 bases between.